This T cell receptor beta chain was identified in a study of cytomegalovirus exposure and HLA in healthy donors. Background on the study: Of roughly 360 genotyped donors, roughly 81% grouped in the Caucasian-associated ancestry cluster.

PCR employed 60 Vbeta and 13 Jbeta primers. Assay: immunoSEQ multiplex PCR; the TCRdb copy retains only in-frame clones and omits some. The profile shows around 140,000 clones, roughly 79% of them singletons. The CDR3 is 14 amino acids. Germline V CDR1 and CDR2: SNHLY, FYNNEI. V was shortened by 6 bases and J by 2 bases, with 12 bases between the two germline ends. This clone was detected a few times. Antigen: not known. Study-wide points: Among the sequence variants, a highly shared cluster was likely an artifact of sequencing.

This clonotype was obtained from a woman in her late teens or twenties in good health and CMV-seronegative. Source material: PBMCs. This chain connects TRBV2 to TRBJ2-3, with D unclear. DNA of the CDR3: TGTGCCAGCAGCGAGCTCATGAACACAGATACGCAGTATTTT. This encodes CASSELMNTDTQYF. Supplemented by reference TRBV2 and TRBJ2-3, the full variable domain reads EPEVTQTPSHQVTQMGQEVILRCVPISNHLYFYWYRQILGQKVEFLVSFYNNEISEKSEIFDDQFSVERPDGSNFTLKIRSTKLEDSAMYFCASSELMNTDTQYFGPGTRLTVL.